This entry features one T cell receptor (beta chain) sequence. Its antigen is as yet unknown. This same CDR3 is encoded by further DNA sequences in the sample. Healthy HIV-negative adults without recent acute infections or vaccinations served as donors. The data belong to a study of shared clonotypes between healthy human individuals. Study-level points and caveats: Non-shared clonotypes showed lower generation probabilities than clonotypes common to all four donors.

Each subset's genomic DNA was split evenly across several immunoSEQ plates. Repertoires were generated with immunoSEQ multiplex PCR, while TCRdb's copy carries only in-frame clones and drops some. The sample holds about 180,000 clones; roughly 91% are singletons and the top ten take 0.067%. This CDR3 contains 13 residues. The germline gives CDR1 KGHSH, CDR2 LQKENI. The ends were cut back, 0 bases at V and 3 bases at J, with 6 bases in the middle. The receptor's source is a woman aged 30 to 39 in good health. The sequenced sample was naive CD4+ T cells sorted from blood. Subset defined: CD45RA+ positively selected. The chain couples TRBV18 to TRBJ2-7; D gene unclear. As DNA, the CDR3 is TGTGCCAGCTCACCACCGGGCAGCTACGAGCAGTACTTC. It codes for CASSPPGSYEQYF.